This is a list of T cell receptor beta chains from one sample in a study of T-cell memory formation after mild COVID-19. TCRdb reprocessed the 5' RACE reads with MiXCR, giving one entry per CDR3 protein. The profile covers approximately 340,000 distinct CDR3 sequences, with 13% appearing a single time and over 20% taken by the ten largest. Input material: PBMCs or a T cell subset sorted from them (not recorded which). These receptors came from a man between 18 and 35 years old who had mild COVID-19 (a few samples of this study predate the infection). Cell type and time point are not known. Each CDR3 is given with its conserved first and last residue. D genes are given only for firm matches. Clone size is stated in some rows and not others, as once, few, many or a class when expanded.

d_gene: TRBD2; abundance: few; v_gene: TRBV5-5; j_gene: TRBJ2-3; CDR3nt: TGTGCCAGCAGCTTGACTAGCGGGGGGGAAATAGATACGCAGTATTTT; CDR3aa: CASSLTSGGEIDTQYF
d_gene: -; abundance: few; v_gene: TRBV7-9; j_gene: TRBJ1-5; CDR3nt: TGTGCCAGCAGCTCAGACAGTGCCCAGCCCCAGCATTTT; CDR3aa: CASSSDSAQPQHF
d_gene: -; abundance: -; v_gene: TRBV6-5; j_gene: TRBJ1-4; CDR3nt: TGTGCCAGCAGTTCCCCAGGGCGTGAAAAACTGTTTTTT; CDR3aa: CASSSPGREKLFF
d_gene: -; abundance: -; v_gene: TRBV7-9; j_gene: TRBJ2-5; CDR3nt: TGTGCCAGCGGAAGAGAAAAAAAGGAGTACTTC; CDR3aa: CASGREKKEYF
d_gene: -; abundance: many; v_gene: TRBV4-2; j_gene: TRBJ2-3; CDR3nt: TGTGCCAGCAGCCCCGGTGGAGTTTCCACAGATACGCAGTATTTT; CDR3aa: CASSPGGVSTDTQYF
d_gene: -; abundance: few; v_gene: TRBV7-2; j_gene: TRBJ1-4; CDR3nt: TGTGCCAGCAGCCTATTTGGAAGGTCCGGAGGTGAAAAACTGTTTTTT; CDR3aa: CASSLFGRSGGEKLFF
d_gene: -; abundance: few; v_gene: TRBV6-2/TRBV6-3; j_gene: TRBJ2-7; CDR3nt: TGTGCCAGCAGCGACGCGATACAGGGATACGAGCAGTACTTC; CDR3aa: CASSDAIQGYEQYF
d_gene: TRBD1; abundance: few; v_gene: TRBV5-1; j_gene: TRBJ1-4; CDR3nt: TGCGCCAGCAGCTATGGACAGGGCCTTAATGAAAAACTGTTTTTT; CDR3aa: CASSYGQGLNEKLFF
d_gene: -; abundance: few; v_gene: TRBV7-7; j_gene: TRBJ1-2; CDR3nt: TGTGCTAGCAGCTCAGGTGGCTACACCTTC; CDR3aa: CASSSGGYTF
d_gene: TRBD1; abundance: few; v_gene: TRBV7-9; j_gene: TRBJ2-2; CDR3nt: TGTGCCAGCAGCTCCGGGATATCTGGGACAGGGGTCACCGGGGAGCTGTTTTTT; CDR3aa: CASSSGISGTGVTGELFF